Reported below is one TCR beta chain. The data are from a study of blood T cell repertoires in COVID-19. Background on the study: Material from acute and convalescent COVID-19 was sourced from the United States, Italy and Spain. PBMCs, B-cell-depleted T cells, or T cells were the source of the cDNA or gDNA that made up the material.

V lost 4 bases to trimming and J lost 4 bases, with 10 bases between them. Germline V CDR1 and CDR2: LNHDA, SQIVND (reference sequence). The CDR3 loop spans 13 amino acids. Original analysis: For nucleated cells, counts were estimated from reference gene primer amplification. Using immunoSEQ multiplex PCR, the repertoire was profiled, and TCRdb retains in-frame clones only, with some absent. D and trimming come from the DNA, and the V and J calls and clone size come from that table. The data show fewer than 250,000 clones, around 80% seen once. This chain uses TRBV19 with TRBJ1-2, with a weak D call TRBD1 (5 bases). The specimen was peripheral blood. The sequence came from a human donor in a cohort sampled during active COVID-19. The CDR3 loop reads CASSRIQGYGYTF. CDR3 DNA sequence: TGTGCCAGTAGTAGAATCCAGGGCTATGGCTACACCTTC.